This entry describes one TCR beta chain. This specimen comes from a study of cytomegalovirus exposure and HLA in healthy donors. Primers included in the PCR were 60 Vbeta and 13 Jbeta primers. Method: immunoSEQ multiplex PCR; TCRdb's copy keeps in-frame clones and lacks some. The top ten hold about 4.8% of the sample, which has 50,000 to 80,000 clones, around four fifths seen once. CDR3 length: 12 amino acids. V was clipped by 6 bases and J by 3 bases, with 9 bases between them. CDR1 is ENHRY and CDR2 is SYGVKD in the germline V gene. The rearrangement links TRBV10-3 to TRBJ2-7; D may be TRBD1 (5 bases). The clonotype originates from a male donor in good health and CMV-seropositive. The sample was PBMCs. CDR3 DNA: TGTGCCATCAGGCAGGGCTACTACGAGCAGTACTTC. Amino acids: CAIRQGYYEQYF.